This T cell receptor beta chain stems from a study of blood T cell repertoires in COVID-19. Study information: COVID-19 samples, acute and convalescent, were from the United States, Italy and Spain. PBMCs, B-cell-depleted T cells, or T cells were the source of the cDNA or gDNA that made up the material.

The recovered donors of Cohort 3 showed two negative PCRs, clearance, or symptom resolution. In the authors' workflow: Reference gene primer amplification gave nucleated cell count estimates. Using immunoSEQ multiplex PCR, the repertoire was profiled, and TCRdb retains in-frame clones only, with some absent. That table gives V, J and clone size, and the DNA gave D and trimming. Of around 150,000 clones in the sample, 82% were seen once. Losses at the gene ends were 3 bases for V and 7 bases for J; bases not matched to a gene: 14. This CDR3 region has 17 residues. Germline values: CDR1 LNHDA, CDR2 SQIVND (reference sequence).

Sequences were obtained from PBMCs or T cells enriched from blood (not recorded which). This chain joins TRBV19 and TRBJ1-5; 8 positions match TRBD1. The source is a man between 50 and 59 years old who had recovered from COVID-19. The CDR3 DNA reads TGTGCCAGTAGTATTGGGCAGGGGGCGAATCACAACCAGCCCCAGCATTTT. Amino acid sequence: CASSIGQGANHNQPQHF.